This T cell receptor (beta chain) was sequenced for a study of identical twins listed by TCRdb under 2016. Concerning the study at large: TCR alpha and beta repertoires from monozygotic twins, unrelated adults of various ages and cord blood were deep-sequenced to test whether fetal clonotypes persist. To rule out contamination, replicate twin experiments were performed at different times with different library preparation protocols. Study-wide conclusions, independent of this receptor: Compared with coincidental sharing between unrelated individuals, out-of-frame TCR alpha sequences shared between twins had an excess of sequences with low generation probability. A weaker excess of twin sharing was found in beta out-of-frame sequences because the signal-to-noise ratio was lowered by fewer shared sequences. Recombination models systematically underestimated out-of-frame TCR alpha sharing in monozygotic twins but agreed with sharing between unrelated individuals. Fewer insertions were carried by abundant cord blood beta clonotypes; a weaker similar trend was observed in young adult naive repertoires, while no such trend was observed in memory repertoires. Because the same donors could not be followed over many years, the conclusions depended on cross-sectional statistical analysis. Invariant T cells such as MAIT and iNKT could partly confound zero-insertion analyses, though diverse VJ usage argued against this for most clonotypes.

A remark on this clonotype: Its antigen is not yet known. Base qualities are not provided; no much larger clone lies one nucleotide away.

Receptor libraries were prepared by 5' RACE. Sequencing was performed on an Illumina HiSeq 2000. Template switching introduced a universal primer binding site; the final cDNA contained a unique molecular identifier, enabling accurate counting of TCR cDNA molecules. First-strand cDNA for TCR alpha and beta chains was synthesized from specific primers in the conserved constant-segment region. To control for contamination, each cDNA library was double barcoded with a SMART-Mk sample barcode plus Illumina barcodes. TruSeq adapter sequences and Illumina sample barcodes were added in two successive PCR steps. Sequencing of the TCR alpha and beta cDNA libraries was done on the Illumina HiSeq platform using custom primers. The original methods were these. Raw reads were processed with MiGEC to extract unique molecular identifiers, and MiXCR was used to determine CDR3 positions. Recombination models were inferred per individual with the repgenHMM and IGoR tools using an EM algorithm. The analysis of shared clonotypes was done with the tcR package in R, with sharing normalized by the product of cloneset sizes. Out-of-frame nonproductive sequences were analyzed to study raw recombination free of thymic and clonal selection effects. TCRdb cleaned the public reads at Q25 with fastp, built clones with MiXCR and kept in-frame beta chains. Rows are combined by CDR3 protein, so each entry shows the most common genes and DNA. The V and J calls follow TCRdb's processing rather than the paper's. This sample has about 240,000 distinct CDR3 sequences in its table, and 7.5% of those were observed once. Of the sample, around 5% is held by the ten largest clones.

Only healthy Caucasian donors were included. The twin cohort comprised three pairs of female monozygotic twins, all aged roughly 18 to 29 years. Positive isolation kits from Invitrogen were used to isolate the CD4+ and CD8+ T cell populations. These same data were also listed under a study on yellow fever vaccine responses in identical twins. Taken from the second paper: According to the authors, the vaccine-induced T cell response in identical twins seemed to be partly convergent and partly specific to each individual. In the study, vaccine-responding T cell clones were precisely tracked in identical twins.

Source material: CD8+ T cells sorted from blood. The source is a woman under 30 in good health.

The CDR3 region has the sequence CSASSRAKEGYTF. The nucleotide sequence reads TGCAGTGCTTCGTCCCGGGCCAAAGAGGGCTACACCTTC. The chain joins TRBV20-1 to TRBJ1-2; a confident D gene designation cannot be given. V and J lose 5 bases and 8 bases, and a span of 18 bases separates them. Looking up the germline V gene (reference sequence) yields CDR1 DFQATT and CDR2 SNEGSKA. CDR3 length: 13 amino acids, cysteine to phenylalanine. The read is trimmed to its CDR3 DNA, 39 bases read in frame from base 1.